The rows below give T cell receptor beta chains drawn from one sample of a study of cytomegalovirus exposure and HLA in healthy donors. Profiled with immunoSEQ multiplex PCR; TCRdb holds only in-frame clones, not every one. The data contain approximately 190,000 clones, approximately 80% of them seen just once; the ten biggest clones take up 4.5% to 7.5%. Sequences were obtained from PBMCs. The receptors shown here come from a woman aged 25 to 39 in good health and CMV-seropositive. CDR3s include the opening cysteine and the closing phenylalanine or tryptophan. D genes are given only for firm matches. Clone size is not always given. Where it is, it says once, few, many or a class for expanded clones.

J gene	D gene	V gene	clone size	CDR3 protein
TRBJ2-1	TRBD1	TRBV7-6	.	CASRSSDRVSHEQFF
TRBJ1-1	.	TRBV9	.	CASSVGRQYSNTEAFF
TRBJ1-1	TRBD1	TRBV5-4	.	CASSTRTGTTEAFF
TRBJ1-1	.	TRBV19	once	CASSIDLGIRMNTEAFF
TRBJ2-7	.	TRBV4-1	.	CASSLRGFADSYEQYF
TRBJ2-2	.	TRBV6-5	.	CASSYSGTATGELFF
TRBJ1-1	TRBD1	TRBV6-5	.	CASSSAGGNTEAFF
TRBJ2-7	TRBD2	TRBV4-1	.	CASSQAGTSGTYEQYF
TRBJ2-6	TRBD2	TRBV13	.	CASSLRRGASSGANVLTF
TRBJ2-7	TRBD1	TRBV5-1	.	CASSIRTGAYEQYF
TRBJ1-1	TRBD1	TRBV6-5	.	CASSEPGGTGAAFF
TRBJ1-5	.	TRBV28	.	CASSFPDSSQTNYQPQHF
TRBJ2-5	TRBD1	TRBV6-6	.	CASGTYRGETQYF
TRBJ2-3	TRBD1	TRBV7-8	.	CASSYRTGRDTQYF
TRBJ1-6	.	TRBV7-9	.	CASSLNSQGYNSPLHF
TRBJ1-5	.	TRBV6-1	.	CASSPMGGTNQPQHF